These 14 T cell receptor beta chains were all obtained from the same sample, sequenced in a study of T cells in Graves' hyperthyroidism and ophthalmopathy. TCR beta CDR3 region amplification was performed from RNA transcripts. RT-PCR in the first round (using the HTBI primer set) targeted the TCR CDR3. One entry per CDR3 protein results from TCRdb running MiXCR on the multiplex PCR reads. The table records roughly 840,000 distinct CDR3 sequences, around 39% of them present only once. The sequencing input was blood. These receptors all come from a man aged 18 to 30 with Graves' hyperthyroidism.

This clonotype was picked up many times. The chain employs TRBV7-9 and TRBJ1-2; the match to TRBD1 covers 9 bases. The CDR3 extends over 15 amino acids. CDR1 SEHNR and CDR2 FQNEAQ come from the germline V gene (reference sequence). V was pared by 0 bases and J by 5 bases, with 4 bases of the junction left unmatched. In nucleotides, the CDR3 is TGTGCCAGCAGCTTAGCGCGGGACAGGGTGTATGGCTACACCTTC. It codes for CASSLARDRVYGYTF.

This clonotype was recorded a few times. V usage is TRBV7-2 and J usage is TRBJ2-7; possible D gene TRBD1, 5 bases. V lost 0 bases and J lost 3, with 9 bases in between. CDR1 is SGHTA, CDR2 FQGNSA, per germline. The CDR3 consists of 14 residues. The chain's CDR3 is CASSLARDLYEQYF. CDR3 nucleotides: TGTGCCAGCAGCTTAGCCAGGGATCTCTACGAGCAGTACTTC.

The CDR3 nucleotides read TGCAGCGCCCCGGGACAGGGTGGGACCCAGTACTTC. Protein: CSAPGQGGTQYF. The chain uses TRBV29-1 and TRBJ2-5; 9 bases fit TRBD1. The V and J ends lost 7 bases and 7 bases, in that order; junction bases with no gene match: 7. The CDR3 is made up of 12 amino acids. Germline CDR1 SQVTM, CDR2 ANQGSEA.

This clonotype was seen repeatedly, ten times or more. The rearrangement joins TRBV20-1 to TRBJ1-5; TRBD1 might be the D (5 bases). Germline V CDR1 and CDR2: DFQATT, SNEGSKA (reference sequence). The CDR3 spans 13 residues. Trimming left V 2 bases short and J 5 bases short, with 10 bases between. The CDR3 DNA reads TGCAGTGCTAGAAGGGGTGGTGATCAGCCCCAGCATTTT. This translates into CSARRGGDQPQHF.

This clonotype was detected ten times or more. V gene TRBV5-1 combines with J gene TRBJ2-7; D unclear. The CDR3 spans 13 residues. V was trimmed by 1 base and J by 0 bases, leaving 5 bases between them. Germline V CDR1 and CDR2: SGHRS, YFSETQ. In DNA, the CDR3 is TGCGCCAGCAGCTTGTTCCCCTCCTACGAGCAGTACTTC. This encodes CASSLFPSYEQYF.

The chain links TRBV25-1 to TRBJ1-2; D not resolved. The CDR3 is made up of 15 amino acids. CDR1 and CDR2 from the germline V gene are MGHDK and SYGVNS. Trimming took 4 bases from V and 4 from J, leaving 16 bases between them. The CDR3 nucleotides read TGTGCCAGCAGTGCTAGAGCGCGGACGGCCTATGGCTACACCTTC. It codes for CASSARARTAYGYTF.

This clonotype was found many times. The chain is built from TRBV29-1 and TRBJ1-2, with 7 positions matching TRBD1. Germline-derived CDR1 and CDR2 are SQVTM and ANQGSEA. V was clipped by 6 bases and J by 3 bases; unmatched bases: 7. The CDR3 loop spans 13 amino acids. CDR3 residues: CSVTRQGDYGYTF. The CDR3 DNA follows: TGCAGCGTAACCCGACAGGGAGACTATGGCTACACCTTC. Full variable domain (rest looked up from reference TRBV29-1 and TRBJ1-2): SAVISQKPSRDICQRGTSLTIQCQVDSQVTMMFWYRQQPGQSLTLIATANQGSEATYESGFVIDKFPISRPNLTFSTLTVSNMSPEDSSIYLCSVTRQGDYGYTFGSGTRLTVV.

This clonotype was counted a few times. This chain uses TRBV4-3 with TRBJ2-2; TRBD1 matches 7 bases. Germline CDR1 reads LGHNA; CDR2 reads YSLEER. This CDR3 has 13 residues. Trimming removed 3 bases from V and 13 bases from J; junction bases left unmatched: 8. CDR3 residues: CASSQQGDVMLFF. As DNA, the CDR3 is TGCGCCAGCAGCCAGCAGGGGGATGTGATGCTGTTTTTT.

This clonotype has a count of ten or more. The rearrangement links TRBV6-5 to TRBJ2-5; D gene uncertain. With 1 base removed from V and 7 bases from J, the gap between germline ends came to 4 bases. Per germline, CDR1 MNHEY and CDR2 SVGAGI. This CDR3 has 11 residues. As DNA, the CDR3 is TGTGCCAGCAGTTACTACGGGACCCAGTACTTC. It is translated as CASSYYGTQYF.

The V and J genes are TRBV10-1 and TRBJ1-5; D possibly corresponds to TRBD1 (5 bases). CDR1 and CDR2 from the germline V gene are WNHNN and SYGVQD (reference sequence). The V end lost 3 bases, the J end lost 0 bases, and 15 bases lay between the germline ends. CDR3 length: 17 amino acids. CDR3 bases: TGCGCCAGCAGTGACTCCCCGGACACCTATAGCAATCAGCCCCAGCATTTT. Amino acids: CASSDSPDTYSNQPQHF.

The V call is TRBV7-9, the J call TRBJ1-1; D remains ambiguous. V lost 1 base, J lost 0 bases, and 9 bases lay in between. Germline lookup yields CDR1 SEHNR and CDR2 FQNEAQ (reference sequence). The CDR3 loop spans 15 amino acids. The CDR3: CASSLGDAVNTEAFF. The CDR3 bases are TGTGCCAGCAGCTTAGGAGACGCAGTGAACACTGAAGCTTTCTTT.

This clonotype was detected many times. The CDR3 reads CASSEYWTSNTEAFF. CDR3 DNA: TGTGCCAGCAGTGAATACTGGACATCGAACACTGAAGCTTTCTTT. J is TRBJ1-1 and V is TRBV25-1; the D gene is possibly TRBD1 (5 bases). Trimming removed 0 bases at V and 1 base at J, with 9 bases between. The CDR3 spans 15 residues. Germline V gene lookup returns CDR1 MGHDK and CDR2 SYGVNS. The whole variable domain, remainder taken from reference TRBV25-1 and TRBJ1-1, is EADIYQTPRYLVIGTGKKITLECSQTMGHDKMYWYQQDPGMELHLIHYSYGVNSTEKGDLSSESTVSRIRTEHFPLTLESARPSHTSQYLCASSEYWTSNTEAFFGQGTRLTVV.

This clonotype was observed a single time. The chain carries TRBV25-1 and TRBJ1-6; possibly TRBD1 for D (6 bases). Germline V lookup: CDR1 MGHDK, CDR2 SYGVNS. V lost 8 bases, J lost 7 bases, and 15 bases lay in between. The CDR3 sequence is 14 residues long. The CDR3 sequence is CASSPARGNSPLHF. CDR3 DNA: TGTGCCAGCTCACCTGCAAGGGGGAATTCACCCCTCCACTTT.

The chain employs TRBV7-2 and TRBJ2-5; 12 bases align to TRBD2. Germline values: CDR1 SGHTA, CDR2 FQGNSA. Trimming cost V 4 bases and J 0 bases; bases outside gene matches: 3. The CDR3 runs to 16 residues. For the CDR3, the DNA is TGTGCCAGCAGCTCCGGGACTAGCGGGTACCAAGAGACCCAGTACTTC. As protein: CASSSGTSGYQETQYF.